This passage covers 20 T cell receptor beta chains from one sample sequenced in a study of cytomegalovirus exposure and HLA in healthy donors. Both 60 Vbeta primers and 13 Jbeta primers went into the PCR. Repertoires were generated with immunoSEQ multiplex PCR, while TCRdb's copy carries only in-frame clones and drops some. The repertoire holds over 20,000 clones, 79% seen once, with 3.5% to 5.5% in the top ten. The specimen was PBMCs. The receptors were sampled from a male donor in good health and CMV-seronegative.

Relative to its sample, this clone is medium-sized. The chain joins TRBV14 to TRBJ1-2, with D possibly TRBD1 on 5 matching bases. The CDR3 contains 13 residues. Germline V gives CDR1 SGHDN, CDR2 FVKESK. V gave up 7 bases and J gave up 5 bases, with 14 bases separating them. The DNA for the CDR3 is TGTGCCAGCACCCTCGGGGGGGATTATGGCTACACCTTC. It specifies CASTLGGDYGYTF.

This rearrangement joins TRBV28 to TRBJ2-5; 12 bases align to TRBD2. The V and J ends lost 5 bases and 5 bases, in that order; junction bases with no gene match: 6. The germline V gene encodes CDR1 MDHEN and CDR2 SYDVKM. This CDR3 spans 15 amino acids. As DNA, the CDR3 is TGTGCCAGCAGTCCTTCTAGCGGGGGGGCCGAGACCCAGTACTTC. Protein sequence: CASSPSSGGAETQYF.

This chain uses TRBV6-5 with TRBJ1-6, with D perhaps matching TRBD1 (6 bases). This CDR3 is 14 amino acids long. Deletions cut 4 bases from V and 8 bases from J, with 12 bases between. Germline V gene data show CDR1 as MNHEY and CDR2 as SVGAGI. The DNA for the CDR3 is TGTGCCAGCAGTTTGGGGGCTCTGGATTCACCCCTCCACTTT. Translation: CASSLGALDSPLHF.

This clone appeared a single time. The rearrangement joins TRBV5-1 to TRBJ2-2; 13 bases agree with TRBD2. The V gene end was trimmed by 3 bases and the J gene end by 1 base; junction bases not matched to a gene: 0. This CDR3 contains 16 residues. Looked up from germline, CDR1 is SGHRS and CDR2 is YFSETQ. The CDR3 reads CASSWTSGGNTGELFF. The CDR3 DNA reads TGCGCCAGCAGCTGGACTAGCGGGGGGAACACCGGGGAGCTGTTTTTT.

The chain links TRBV6-5 to TRBJ2-7; D unresolved. The CDR3 has 13 residues. Germline V gene data show CDR1 as MNHEY and CDR2 as SVGAGI. V was pared by 5 bases and J by 9 bases, with 17 bases between. The CDR3 loop reads CASSPNHFSGQYF. DNA of the CDR3: TGTGCCAGCAGTCCGAACCACTTCTCCGGGCAGTACTTC.

The CDR3 nucleotides read TGTGCCAGCAGTTTAGCGGGGAGCTCCTACAATGAGCAGTTCTTC. Its protein product is CASSLAGSSYNEQFF. This chain connects TRBV2 to TRBJ2-1, with TRBD2 identical over 8 bases. The ends lost 5 bases at V and 0 bases at J; junction bases unmatched: 3. The CDR3 runs to 15 residues. From germline, CDR1 is SNHLY and CDR2 FYNNEI.

The chain uses TRBV19 and TRBJ1-4; D may be TRBD1 (5 bases). The germline V gene has CDR1 LNHDA and CDR2 SQIVND (reference sequence). V was pared by 9 bases and J by 0 bases, with 11 bases between. This CDR3 spans 14 amino acids. The CDR3 loop is CASAKTATNEKLFF. The CDR3 DNA sequence: TGTGCCAGCGCCAAGACAGCAACTAATGAAAAACTGTTTTTT.

This clone came up a few times. J is TRBJ2-1 and V is TRBV7-3; tentative D call: TRBD2 (5 bases). CDR3 length: 14 amino acids. Germline V gene sequence: CDR1 SGHTA, CDR2 FQGTGA. V was shortened by 5 bases and J by 8 bases, with 16 bases between the two germline ends. For the CDR3, the DNA is TGTGCCAGCAGCCCGCCCGACACGCGGGATGAGCAGTTCTTC. It codes for CASSPPDTRDEQFF.

The V and J genes are TRBV28 and TRBJ2-1; D is possibly TRBD2 (6 bases). This CDR3 spans 19 amino acids. CDR1 MDHEN and CDR2 SYDVKM come from the germline V gene. V gave up 6 bases and J gave up 5 bases, with 29 bases separating them. In DNA form, the CDR3 reads TGTGCCAGCAGCCCATTGGCCGGGGAGGAACTAGCTTCCCACAATGAGCAGTTCTTC. This sequence encodes CASSPLAGEELASHNEQFF.

The CDR3 protein is CASTLPTTGTVGFSSYEQYF. DNA of the CDR3: TGTGCCAGCACCCTCCCTACGACCGGGACAGTGGGTTTTAGCTCCTACGAGCAGTACTTC. The rearrangement links TRBV27 to TRBJ2-7, with 7 nucleotides matching TRBD1. The CDR3 covers 20 residues. Germline CDR1 MNHEY, CDR2 SMNVEV (reference sequence). Trimming took 7 bases from V and 0 from J; bases not matched to a gene: 24.

This clone has a handful of counts. The rearrangement links TRBV6-5 to TRBJ2-7; 11 nucleotides agree with TRBD2. Germline V lookup: CDR1 MNHEY, CDR2 SVGAGI. The CDR3 contains 15 residues. J lost 3 bases, V lost 2 bases, and 3 bases had no gene match. In DNA form, the CDR3 reads TGTGCCAGCAGTTACCCCGGGACTAGCGGCTACGAGCAGTACTTC. Amino acids: CASSYPGTSGYEQYF.

The genes are TRBV27 and TRBJ2-2, with D uncertain. The CDR3 runs to 12 residues. V dropped 0 bases and J dropped 8 bases, with 4 bases sitting between them. From germline, CDR1 is MNHEY and CDR2 SMNVEV (reference sequence). The CDR3 DNA reads TGTGCCAGCAGTTTATCGGAGGGGGAGCTGTTTTTT. Translating it yields CASSLSEGELFF.

This chain uses TRBV5-1 with TRBJ2-5, with 9 bases identical to TRBD2. CDR3 length equals 19 residues. The trim removed 2 bases at V and 4 bases at J, leaving 18 bases unmatched. Germline assignment: CDR1 SGHRS and CDR2 YFSETQ. The chain's CDR3 is CASSFVSGTSTENVETQYF. CDR3 sequence (DNA): TGCGCCAGCAGCTTCGTGTCCGGGACTAGCACCGAAAACGTAGAGACCCAGTACTTC.

In regard to this clone: The junction departs from germline at one end; a sequencing error may be responsible. The chain is built from TRBV7-9 and TRBJ2-7; D remains ambiguous. The CDR3 is 11 residues long. Germline values: CDR1 SEHNR, CDR2 FQNEAQ (reference sequence). In nucleotides, the CDR3 is TGTTCCAGCAGCTTAACTTACGAGCAGTACTTC. This translates into CSSSLTYEQYF.

The chain has TRBV28 and TRBJ2-7; D is perhaps TRBD1 (6 bases). This CDR3 has 14 amino acids. Germline V gene sequence: CDR1 MDHEN, CDR2 SYDVKM. Trimming shortened V by 4 bases and J by 7 bases, and 17 bases separated the two germline ends. CDR3 sequence (DNA): TGTGCCAGCAGTTACCGGGACACGGCTGGAGAGCAGTACTTC. This encodes CASSYRDTAGEQYF.

The V call is TRBV29-1, the J call TRBJ2-7, with TRBD2 matching over 7 bases. CDR3 size: 16 residues. Germline V gives CDR1 SQVTM, CDR2 ANQGSEA. V was pared by 2 bases and J by 0 bases, with 10 bases of the junction left unmatched. CDR3 bases: TGCAGCGTTGAAAGCGCCCAGGGAGGGAGCTCCTACGAGCAGTACTTC. As protein: CSVESAQGGSSYEQYF.

Written as DNA, the CDR3 is TGTGCCAGCAGCTTGGACAGAGACACTGAAGCTTTCTTT. Translation gives CASSLDRDTEAFF. The J gene is TRBJ1-1, the V gene TRBV7-7, with D possibly being TRBD1 (6 bases). Germline CDR1 and CDR2: SSHAT and FNYEAQ (reference sequence). The CDR3 is 13 residues long. V dropped 3 bases and J dropped 3 bases, with 8 bases sitting between them.

The rearrangement joins TRBV4-2 to TRBJ1-6, with D perhaps TRBD1 (5 bases). Trimming took off 0 bases at V and 9 bases at J, with 18 bases between the two ends. Germline V gene sequence: CDR1 LGHNA, CDR2 YNFKEQ. The CDR3 is made up of 17 amino acids. CDR3: CASSQDLPRGGGSPLHF. CDR3 bases: TGTGCCAGCAGCCAAGATTTACCCCGGGGGGGAGGTTCACCCCTCCACTTT.

This clone has only one observation. The V and J genes are TRBV2 and TRBJ2-3, with 9 bases matching TRBD2. This CDR3 is 16 amino acids long. Looked up from germline, CDR1 is SNHLY and CDR2 is FYNNEI. V lost 2 bases and J lost 2; bases outside the gene matches: 5. This CDR3 reads CASSEFLAGITDTQYF. CDR3 in DNA: TGTGCCAGCAGTGAATTCCTAGCGGGGATCACAGATACGCAGTATTTT.

This clone has more than one count but fewer than ten. The rearrangement links TRBV4-1 to TRBJ1-4; 8 bases match TRBD1. Germline-derived CDR1 and CDR2 are MGHRA and YSYEKL. The J segment lost 4 bases and the V segment lost 2 bases, leaving 9 bases of the junction unmatched. The CDR3 totals 17 residues. For the CDR3, the DNA is TGCGCCAGCAGCCAACCATATACAGGGGGATATAATGAAAAACTGTTTTTT. Translated, it gives CASSQPYTGGYNEKLFF.